This T cell receptor (beta chain) was sequenced for a study of control samples from healthy donors and cancer patients. Produced via immunoSEQ multiplex PCR; TCRdb's table is partial and in-frame only. The sample carries over 70,000 clones, less than 90% recorded once. The V and J ends lost 0 bases and 3 bases respectively, with 11 bases between them. Germline lookup yields CDR1 LNHNV and CDR2 YYDKDF (reference sequence). CDR3 length equals 15 residues. The chain has TRBV15 and TRBJ1-1, with unresolved D. The receptor's source is a woman aged 45 to 65 with colorectal cancer. The specimen was PBMCs. The CDR3 protein is CATSRDPTTDTEAFF. The CDR3 DNA reads as TGTGCCACCAGCAGAGATCCGACCACCGACACTGAAGCTTTCTTT. The full variable domain, with the rest looked up from reference TRBV15 and TRBJ1-1, is DAMVIQNPRYQVTQFGKPVTLSCSQTLNHNVMYWYQQKSSQAPKLLFHYYDKDFNNEADTPDNFQSRRPNTSFCFLDIRSPGLGDTAMYLCATSRDPTTDTEAFFGQGTRLTVV.